This T cell receptor beta chain was recorded in a study of cytomegalovirus exposure and HLA in healthy donors. Study details: A data release that came early held approximately 92 million unique TCRs from HLA-typed donors.

Regarding the study as a whole: The investigators catalogued 150 or so TCR beta chains as cytomegalovirus-associated.

This CDR3 has 18 amino acids. The V and J ends lost 2 bases and 3 bases, in that order; junction bases with no gene match: 9. Germline CDR1 and CDR2: SGHAT and FQNNGV. The primer mix had 60 Vbeta and 13 Jbeta primers. Per the study methods: Counted up in a later analysis, unique TCR beta chains came to about 80 million, with roughly 11 million shared. Clones were read by immunoSEQ multiplex PCR, and TCRdb kept only the in-frame ones, dropping some. V, J and clone size reflect that table, while D and trimming were determined from the DNA. Of 130,000 to 150,000 clones in the sample, just under 75% were seen once. On this clone itself: Its matching antigen is unknown.

The clonotype was recovered from a young woman in good health and CMV-seronegative. Sequencing input: PBMCs. The V gene is TRBV11-2, the J gene TRBJ2-1; 11 nucleotides align to TRBD2. CDR3 sequence: CASSLPTLAGAYYNEQFF. DNA of the CDR3: TGTGCCAGCAGCTTACCCACACTAGCGGGAGCATACTACAATGAGCAGTTCTTC.